These T cell receptor beta chains were read from a single sample in a study of T cell changes during pregnancy in multiple sclerosis. Profiling relied on immunoSEQ multiplex PCR, and the TCRdb table lists in-frame clones only, not all of them. The profile shows tens of thousands of clones, 80% to 95% of them singletons. The sample was CD4+ T cells from peripheral blood mononuclear cells, taken in the second trimester of pregnancy. Receptors were obtained from a female donor with multiple sclerosis, enrolled in a pregnancy study. CDR3s include the opening cysteine and the closing phenylalanine or tryptophan. D genes are given only for firm matches. Rows may omit the clone size; those that give it use once, few, many or a size class.

D	V	size	J	DNA	CDR3
-	TRBV5-6	-	TRBJ1-3	TGTGCCAGCAGGGGCGGGGAGGGTCTCGCTGGAAACACCATATATTTT	CASRGGEGLAGNTIYF
-	TRBV2	once	TRBJ1-6	TGTGCCAGGCGGGGGGGGTCTAATTCACCCCTCCACTTT	CARRGGSNSPLHF
TRBD1	TRBV25-1	once	TRBJ2-7	TGTGCCAGCAGTGACCCGCCGACAGGGGTGGACGAGCAGTACTTC	CASSDPPTGVDEQYF
-	TRBV4-1	-	TRBJ1-3	TGCGCCAGCAGCCAATTACCCCCGGTATATGGAAACACCATATATTTT	CASSQLPPVYGNTIYF
-	TRBV7-9	-	TRBJ1-1	TGTGCCAGCAGCTTAGCGGCAGGGGCGGGCACTGAAGCTTTCTTT	CASSLAAGAGTEAFF
-	TRBV1	once	TRBJ2-4	TGCACCAGCAGCCAACGGTGCGGCGGGGGGGCCCTAGCCAAAAACATTCAGTACTTC	CTSSQRCGGGALAKNIQYF
-	TRBV5-8	-	TRBJ1-5	TGTGCCAGCGGGGGCAGGGCTAGCAATCAGCCCCAGCATTTT	CASGGRASNQPQHF
-	TRBV25-1	-	TRBJ1-1	TGTGCCAGCAAGGGGTTGAACACTGAAGCTTTCTTT	CASKGLNTEAFF
TRBD1	TRBV5-1	-	TRBJ2-4	TGCGCCAGCAGCTTGGAGGGACAGTTCCCCAAAAACATTCAGTACTTC	CASSLEGQFPKNIQYF
TRBD2	TRBV5-1	-	TRBJ2-7	TGCGCCAGCAGCTCTCGAACGGGACTACCAACCTACGAGCAGTACTTC	CASSSRTGLPTYEQYF
-	TRBV5-1	-	TRBJ2-3	TGCGCCAGCAGCTTAGAGGCTAGGAGCACAGATACGCAGTATTTT	CASSLEARSTDTQYF
-	TRBV14	-	TRBJ1-4	TGTGCCAGCAGCCAAGCAGGGTTGACGGGTGAAAAACTGTTTTTT	CASSQAGLTGEKLFF
TRBD1	TRBV5-4	once	TRBJ1-2	TGTGCCAGCAGCGTGGGACAGGGAAAGAGTGGCTACACCTTC	CASSVGQGKSGYTF
-	TRBV5-1	once	TRBJ1-1	TGCGCCAGCAGCTTGGGGGGACAGAACACTGAAGCTTTCTTT	CASSLGGQNTEAFF
TRBD2	TRBV7-6	-	TRBJ2-7	TGTGCCAGCAGCTTACAGGCGGGGGCCTACGAGCAGTACTTC	CASSLQAGAYEQYF
TRBD2	TRBV5-4	once	TRBJ2-3	TGTGCCAGCAGCTTGGTAGCGGGGGAAAGCACAGATACGCAGTATTTT	CASSLVAGESTDTQYF
-	TRBV2	-	TRBJ1-5	TGTGCCAGCAGTGTGTCGGATCAGCCCCAGCATTTT	CASSVSDQPQHF
TRBD2	TRBV6-6	-	TRBJ2-3	TGTGCCAGCAGTTCGAGCGGGGTTAGGAATACGCAGTATTTT	CASSSSGVRNTQYF
-	TRBV6-1	-	TRBJ1-4	TGTGCCAGCCACGTTGGCCCCCTTAATGAAAAACTGTTTTTT	CASHVGPLNEKLFF
TRBD2	TRBV5-4	-	TRBJ2-7	TGTGCCAGCAGCCCGGGACTAGCGGGGGTATACGAGCAGTACTTC	CASSPGLAGVYEQYF
-	TRBV2	-	TRBJ2-4	TGTGCCAGCAGTGAACGGTCCGGGGTAATAGCCAAAAACATTCAGTACTTC	CASSERSGVIAKNIQYF
-	TRBV7-8	-	TRBJ2-3	TGTGCCAGCAGCTCCCACGCGCCGAATCCCACAGATACGCAGTATTTT	CASSSHAPNPTDTQYF
-	TRBV4-1	-	TRBJ2-4	TGCGCCAGCAGCCAAGATAGTTTCTCGATTACCGAGTTC	CASSQDSFSITEF
-	TRBV4-2	-	TRBJ2-7	TGTGCCAGCAGCCAAGACGAGCAACTCCGCGAGCAGTACTTC	CASSQDEQLREQYF
-	TRBV19	-	TRBJ2-7	TGTGCCAGCCGTGTAGCAAAAGGCTACGAGCAGTACTTC	CASRVAKGYEQYF
TRBD1	TRBV29-1	-	TRBJ2-6	TGCAGCGTTGTAGGGGACAGGGGACCTGGGGCCAACGTCCTGACTTTC	CSVVGDRGPGANVLTF
-	TRBV4-1	-	TRBJ1-2	TGCGCCAGCAGCCAATCCCCCCAGGGGCCGGTTGGCTACACCTTC	CASSQSPQGPVGYTF
-	TRBV19	-	TRBJ1-2	TGTGCCAGTAGTTCCCCGGGCTATGGCTACACCTTC	CASSSPGYGYTF
TRBD1	TRBV5-1	-	TRBJ2-5	TGCGCCAGCAGCTTCGGACAGGGGGGAGGGCAAGAGACCCAGTACTTC	CASSFGQGGGQETQYF
-	TRBV11-2	-	TRBJ1-1	TGTGCCAGCAGCCGTCAGACAGGATTGAACACTGAAGCTTTCTTT	CASSRQTGLNTEAFF
TRBD2	TRBV27	-	TRBJ2-7	TGTGCCAGCATGGTAGCGGGGGGCTCCTACGAGCAGTACTTC	CASMVAGGSYEQYF
-	TRBV19	-	TRBJ1-2	TGTGCCAGTAGTATCCTCACACCCACCTATGGCTACACCTTC	CASSILTPTYGYTF
TRBD1	TRBV19	many	TRBJ1-2	TGTGCCAGTAGTATAAGCAGGGGGCGAGCTAACTATGGCTACACCTTC	CASSISRGRANYGYTF
-	TRBV7-3	once	TRBJ1-5	TGTGCCAGCAGCTCGATCGGAGGCGGCCCCCAGCATTTT	CASSSIGGGPQHF
-	TRBV30	-	TRBJ1-5	TGTGCCTGGAGTGAGAGACAACCTAATCAGCCCCAGCATTTT	CAWSERQPNQPQHF
-	TRBV2	-	TRBJ2-7	TGTGCCAGCAGACACGGGGACATAAGAGAGCAGTACTTC	CASRHGDIREQYF
-	TRBV2	-	TRBJ1-1	TGTGCCAGCCTCATTCGGATGGGGGGCACTGAAGCTTTCTTT	CASLIRMGGTEAFF
-	TRBV5-1	-	TRBJ2-2	TGCGCCAGCAGCTTGCAGGGGAGCACCGGGGAGCTGTTTTTT	CASSLQGSTGELFF
-	TRBV7-6	-	TRBJ2-7	TGTGCCAGCAGCTTAGCTTCGGGAGGACAGGGTAAAGGCGAGCAGTACTTC	CASSLASGGQGKGEQYF
-	TRBV29-1	-	TRBJ2-1	TGCAGCGCCGTGGCCCCCTTCCCCTACAATGAGCAGTTCTTC	CSAVAPFPYNEQFF
TRBD2	TRBV4-1	-	TRBJ2-1	TGCGCCAGCAGCCAAGAGACTAGCGGGGGTTACAATGAGCAGTTCTTC	CASSQETSGGYNEQFF
-	TRBV11-2	-	TRBJ2-2	TGTGCCAGCAGCTTCACAGAATCGAACACCGGGGAGCTGTTTTTT	CASSFTESNTGELFF
TRBD1	TRBV5-1	-	TRBJ1-5	TGCGCCAGCAGCTTTGACGGACAGGGGAACCAGCCCCAGCATTTT	CASSFDGQGNQPQHF
TRBD1	TRBV5-8	-	TRBJ1-1	TGTGCCACCCGGAAAAAAGGGGGCATGGCCACTGAAGCTTTCTTT	CATRKKGGMATEAFF